This T cell receptor (beta chain) came from a study of cytomegalovirus exposure and HLA in healthy donors. Of note for this clone: As yet, its antigen is unknown.

Researchers ran the PCR with 60 Vbeta and 13 Jbeta primers. Sequencing was performed with immunoSEQ multiplex PCR; in TCRdb, only in-frame clones are kept and a portion is missing. The sample contains roughly 160,000 clones, 84% of which appear only once. Trimming removed 4 bases from V and 8 bases from J, with 11 bases in between. Looked up from germline, CDR1 is MNHEY and CDR2 is SMNVEV (reference sequence). This CDR3 has 13 residues. Study-wide results and limits: Association with HLA alleles at 0.05 false discovery rate was found for approximately 18,000 TCR beta sequences in a later analysis. Researchers reported in a later analysis that common viral pathogens appeared linked to several top clusters. Serostatus for CMV was the only available immune exposure information. In a later analysis, HLA-associated TCR beta chains were more clonally expanded than equally common others.

The J gene is TRBJ1-4, the V gene TRBV27; D unclear. This TCR derives from a boy between 2 and 15 years old in good health and CMV-seronegative. The source material was PBMCs. CDR3 bases: TGTGCCAGCAGTTGGTCCCGCGAGGAAAAACTGTTTTTT. Residues: CASSWSREEKLFF.